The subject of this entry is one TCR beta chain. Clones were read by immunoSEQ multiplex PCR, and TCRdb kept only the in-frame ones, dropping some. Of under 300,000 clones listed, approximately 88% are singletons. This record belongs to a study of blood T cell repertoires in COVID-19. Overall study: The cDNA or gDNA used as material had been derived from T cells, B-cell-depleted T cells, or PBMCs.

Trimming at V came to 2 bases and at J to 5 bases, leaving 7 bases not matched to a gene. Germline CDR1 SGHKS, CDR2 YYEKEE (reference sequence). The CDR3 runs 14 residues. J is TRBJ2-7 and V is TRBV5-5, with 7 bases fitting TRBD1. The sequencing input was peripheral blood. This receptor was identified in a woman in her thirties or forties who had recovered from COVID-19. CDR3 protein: CASSLTGVGNEQYF. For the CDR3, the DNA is TGTGCCAGCAGCTTAACAGGGGTTGGGAACGAGCAGTACTTC.